Listed below are T cell receptor beta chains from one sample, sequenced in a study of T cell repertoires in ileal Crohn's disease. TCRdb's copy holds only in-frame clones and misses some; the assay was immunoSEQ multiplex PCR. This sample has some 10,000 clones, with more than 80% found just once. Sequenced material: ileal tissue. The receptor set was obtained from an adult with Crohn's disease. Both conserved end residues are part of each CDR3. A D gene is named only where the DNA matches it firmly. Clone sizes are given selectively: once, few, many, or a class where the clone is expanded.

cdr3_nt	cdr3_aa	v_call	j_call	d_call	clone_size
TGTGCCAGTAGTATGGGGCTAGCGGACTCCTACAATGAGCAGTTCTTC	CASSMGLADSYNEQFF	TRBV19	TRBJ2-1	TRBD2	few
TGTGCCATCAGCGGACAGGGGGACGGCAATCAGCCCCAGCATTTT	CAISGQGDGNQPQHF	TRBV10-3	TRBJ1-5	TRBD1	.
TGTGCCAGCAGCTTACGAATCGGGGGCACCGGGGAGCTGTTTTTT	CASSLRIGGTGELFF	TRBV7-9	TRBJ2-2	.	.
TGTGCCAGCAGTGAACTCTTTAGTGAAGATACGCAGTATTTT	CASSELFSEDTQYF	TRBV25-1	TRBJ2-3	.	.
TGTGCCAGTAGTATCAGTACGAATCAGCCCCAGCATTTT	CASSISTNQPQHF	TRBV19	TRBJ1-5	.	.
TGTGCCAGCAGCTTGGCTGGGGAGGATGAAGCTTTCTTT	CASSLAGEDEAFF	TRBV5-4	TRBJ1-1	.	.
TGTGCCAGCAGCCCCCCCGAACCGGGACTAGCGGGCCGCTCCTACAATGAGCAGTTCTTC	CASSPPEPGLAGRSYNEQFF	TRBV13	TRBJ2-1	TRBD2	.
TGTGCCAGCAGTGAATCGGTTGAGAACACCGGGGAGCTGTTTTTT	CASSESVENTGELFF	TRBV6-1	TRBJ2-2	.	.
TGCGCCAGCAGCCAAGTAAAGGGTGGGGCTTCAACAAACAATGAGCAGTTCTTC	CASSQVKGGASTNNEQFF	TRBV4-1	TRBJ2-1	.	.
TGTGCCAGTAGTATAGGGCTGTTACCGGGAACGAGCCCCTACGAGCAGTACTTC	CASSIGLLPGTSPYEQYF	TRBV19	TRBJ2-7	.	.
TGTGCCAGCAGTTTAGGGGCGACTCCCAATGAAAAACTGTTTTTT	CASSLGATPNEKLFF	TRBV28	TRBJ1-4	.	.
TGTGCCAGCAGCTTAAACCGGGGCGAGCAGTACTTC	CASSLNRGEQYF	TRBV7-9	TRBJ2-7	.	once
TGTGCCACCAGCAGTAATTTGGACAGGGGGTTTGGAAATGAGCAGTTCTTC	CATSSNLDRGFGNEQFF	TRBV15	TRBJ2-1	TRBD1	.
TGTGCCTGGACCTCGACAGGGGGGGCCACTGAAGCTTTCTTT	CAWTSTGGATEAFF	TRBV30	TRBJ1-1	TRBD1	.
TGTGCCATCAGTGATTACAGCGGGACCTACGAGCAGTACTTC	CAISDYSGTYEQYF	TRBV10-3	TRBJ2-7	TRBD2	.
TGTGCCAGCAGTCCGATGGGCCCCCGCGGGGAGACCCAGTACTTC	CASSPMGPRGETQYF	TRBV14	TRBJ2-5	.	.
TGTGCCAGCAGCTTAGGAACGGGAGCCACCTACGAGCAGTACTTC	CASSLGTGATYEQYF	TRBV5-8	TRBJ2-7	.	once
TGTGCCAGCCGTCCTGCGGGCACCTACGAGCAGTACTTC	CASRPAGTYEQYF	TRBV6-1	TRBJ2-7	.	.
TGTGCCATCAGTGAGATGGCAGTCTATGGCTACACCTTC	CAISEMAVYGYTF	TRBV10-3	TRBJ1-2	.	.
TGTGCCAGCAGCCACTTGTTGGCAAATCAGCCCCAGCATTTT	CASSHLLANQPQHF	TRBV4-2	TRBJ1-5	.	.
TGCGCCAGCAGACCAGTTATTTACCACAATGAGCAGTTCTTC	CASRPVIYHNEQFF	TRBV5-1	TRBJ2-1	.	once
TGTGCCAGCAGCCCCGAGGACCCGGGGGAGACCCAGTACTTC	CASSPEDPGETQYF	TRBV9	TRBJ2-5	.	.
TGCAGCGTTGAATATGGCAGGGTCTACAATGAGCAGTTCTTC	CSVEYGRVYNEQFF	TRBV29-1	TRBJ2-1	.	few
TGTGCCAGCAGTTATTTTCGGGGGTACTACGAGCAGTACTTC	CASSYFRGYYEQYF	TRBV6-5	TRBJ2-7	.	.
TGTGCCAGCTCACCGACAGTAGGGGGGGCGGACGGGCACACTGAAGCTTTCTTT	CASSPTVGGADGHTEAFF	TRBV18	TRBJ1-1	.	.
TGTGCCAGCAGTCCCAAACTAGGACATACGCAGTATTTT	CASSPKLGHTQYF	TRBV2	TRBJ2-3	.	.
TGCGCCAGCAGCCGGGGAGAGGCCGGGGAGCTGTTTTTT	CASSRGEAGELFF	TRBV10-1	TRBJ2-2	.	.
TGCAGCGTTGAACAAAACGGTGATACGCAGTATTTT	CSVEQNGDTQYF	TRBV29-1	TRBJ2-3	.	.
TGCGCCAGCAGCTTGGCCCCAGGGGGTCAGCCCCAGCATTTT	CASSLAPGGQPQHF	TRBV5-1	TRBJ1-5	TRBD1	.
TGTGCCAGCAGTTACCTTGGGACAGGGGGCGAGGTGAGCACTGAAGCTTTCTTT	CASSYLGTGGEVSTEAFF	TRBV2	TRBJ1-1	TRBD1	.
TGCGCCAGCAGACGAAACAGGGAAGAGACCCAGTACTTC	CASRRNREETQYF	TRBV5-1	TRBJ2-5	.	.
TGTGCCAGCAGCCCTACGGGACTAGCGGGAGAGGTGGCTTACGAGCAGTACTTC	CASSPTGLAGEVAYEQYF	TRBV7-8	TRBJ2-7	TRBD2	.
TGCGCCAGCAGCTTGTGGGCAGGACAGAACACTGAAGCTTTCTTT	CASSLWAGQNTEAFF	TRBV5-1	TRBJ1-1	.	few
TGTGCCAGCAGCTTGCAGGAGCGGGACTACGAGCAGTACTTC	CASSLQERDYEQYF	TRBV5-6	TRBJ2-7	TRBD2	.
TGTGCCAGCTCACCAGGGCAGGGTTCTAGCAATCAGCCCCAGCATTTT	CASSPGQGSSNQPQHF	TRBV18	TRBJ1-5	.	.
TGTGCCAGCGTTGTCGAGCCGCGGGGGACCCAGTACTTC	CASVVEPRGTQYF	TRBV2	TRBJ2-5	.	.
TGTGCCAGCAGTTTATCGAGGACAGGGGCTTACGAGCAGTACTTC	CASSLSRTGAYEQYF	TRBV27	TRBJ2-7	TRBD1	.
TGTGCCAGCAGCAGGGGGATGGACACTGAAGCTTTCTTT	CASSRGMDTEAFF	TRBV7-8	TRBJ1-1	.	.
TGTGCCAGCGCTCCGGGACTCACTATAGGGGGCAATCAGCCCCAGCATTTT	CASAPGLTIGGNQPQHF	TRBV7-2	TRBJ1-5	.	.
TGTGCCAGCAGTGAAGAGGCAGGGGGCTCCTACGAGCAGTACTTC	CASSEEAGGSYEQYF	TRBV6-1	TRBJ2-7	TRBD1	.
TGTGCCAGCAGCTACTTGACAGGGGGTGGGAACACTGAAGCTTTCTTT	CASSYLTGGGNTEAFF	TRBV5-6	TRBJ1-1	TRBD1	.
TGTGCCAGTAGTACAAGACAGGGGTACTATGGCTACACCTTC	CASSTRQGYYGYTF	TRBV19	TRBJ1-2	TRBD1	.
TGTGCCAGCAGGGAAGGGCAGGGTGCGGACACCATATATTTT	CASREGQGADTIYF	TRBV6-5	TRBJ1-3	.	few
TGCGCCAGCAGTGCCGGGACAGAAAACACTGAAGCTTTCTTT	CASSAGTENTEAFF	TRBV10-1	TRBJ1-1	TRBD1	.
TGTGCCAGCAGTCGCGGGGGGGTAAACACCGGGGAGCTGTTTTTT	CASSRGGVNTGELFF	TRBV28	TRBJ2-2	TRBD2	.
TGTGCCAGCAGTTTAGAACAGGGGGTCTTCGGCTACACCTTC	CASSLEQGVFGYTF	TRBV27	TRBJ1-2	TRBD1	.
TGCGCCAGCAGCTTGAGGGGTGGCACTGAAGCTTTCTTT	CASSLRGGTEAFF	TRBV5-1	TRBJ1-1	.	.